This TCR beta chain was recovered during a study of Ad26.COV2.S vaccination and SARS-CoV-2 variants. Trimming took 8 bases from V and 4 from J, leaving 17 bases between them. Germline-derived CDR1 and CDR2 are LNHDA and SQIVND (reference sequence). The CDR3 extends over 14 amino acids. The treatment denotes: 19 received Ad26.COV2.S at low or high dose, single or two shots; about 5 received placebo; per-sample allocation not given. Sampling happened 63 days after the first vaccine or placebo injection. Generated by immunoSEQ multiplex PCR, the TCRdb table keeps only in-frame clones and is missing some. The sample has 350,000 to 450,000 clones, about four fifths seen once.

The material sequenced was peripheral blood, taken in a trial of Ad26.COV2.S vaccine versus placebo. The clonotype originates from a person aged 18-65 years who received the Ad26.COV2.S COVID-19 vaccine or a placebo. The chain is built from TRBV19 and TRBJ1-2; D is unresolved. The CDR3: CASADVGPAYGYTF. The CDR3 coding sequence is TGTGCCAGTGCAGACGTCGGACCCGCCTATGGCTACACCTTC.